This T cell receptor beta chain was retrieved from a study of blood T cells in healthy people across ages. The CDR3 loop spans 15 amino acids. Germline values: CDR1 LNHDA, CDR2 SQIVND (reference sequence). With V trimmed by 3 bases and J by 2 bases, 7 bases remained unmatched. The use of a sample-barcoded 5' primer and a J-beta primer mix characterized a second PCR of roughly 7 to 12 cycles. Sequencing yielded, for each sample, at least 2.5 million paired-end reads carrying CDR3. TCRdb re-analysed the 5' RACE reads in MiXCR, keeping a single row per CDR3 protein. Here the sample spans 800,000 to 950,000 distinct CDR3 sequences, roughly 29% being singletons. These sequences were also reported in another study, on T cells of mothers and their children. That report notes: Barcodes and 2-4 random nucleotides were added by M1S in the second PCR. An overlap that was slightly higher, though non-significant, was seen in related mother-child pairs versus unrelated pairs.

The V call is TRBV19, the J call TRBJ2-7; TRBD1 matches 7 bases. The sequence was collected from a woman in her 40s in good health. Sequencing input: blood. DNA of the CDR3: TGTGCCAGTAGTATTTGGACAGGCGCAACCTACGAGCAGTACTTC. Translation gives CASSIWTGATYEQYF.